One and the same sample provided the 15 T cell receptor beta chains below, sequenced in a study of graft-versus-host responses after intestinal transplantation. Their specific antigens are unknown. TCRdb keeps only in-frame clones here, not all; method: immunoSEQ multiplex PCR. Seen here are 20,000 to 25,000 clones, roughly four fifths observed once, and the top ten hold approximately 0.93%. Sequenced material: unstimulated CD8+ T cells sorted from spleen or lymph node cells, taken before transplant. The receptor source for this set is a human donor who was the organ donor for an intestinal transplant.

The V call is TRBV27, the J call TRBJ2-7; 7 nucleotides line up with TRBD1. CDR3 size: 14 residues. The ends lost 5 bases at V and 3 bases at J; junction bases unmatched: 7. Germline V lookup: CDR1 MNHEY, CDR2 SMNVEV (reference sequence). The CDR3 DNA is TGTGCCAGCAGTCACCACAGGGGCTACTACGAGCAGTACTTC. This encodes CASSHHRGYYEQYF.

The rearrangement joins TRBV7-2 to TRBJ2-7; 10 positions agree with TRBD2. The V segment lost 8 bases and the J segment 2 bases; nucleotides outside the gene matches: 6. The germline V gene has CDR1 SGHTA and CDR2 FQGNSA. The CDR3 has 14 residues. CDR3: CASCPTSGTYEQYF. DNA for the CDR3: TGTGCCAGCTGTCCTACTAGCGGGACCTACGAGCAGTACTTC.

The chain has TRBV27 and TRBJ2-1; 9 nucleotides line up with TRBD2. Germline V CDR1 and CDR2: MNHEY, SMNVEV (reference sequence). With V trimmed by 2 bases and J by 4 bases, 3 bases remained unmatched. The CDR3 length is 15 residues. CDR3 sequence reads: CASSLAGGPYNEQFF. The CDR3 DNA sequence: TGTGCCAGCAGTTTAGCGGGGGGGCCTTACAATGAGCAGTTCTTC.

The gene calls are TRBV4-3 and TRBJ2-5; D gene uncertain. CDR1 and CDR2 (germline): LGHNA, YSLEER. The CDR3 sequence is 15 residues long. V lost 0 bases and J 4 bases, leaving 12 bases between the germline ends. The CDR3: CASSQDFLPTETQYF. In DNA form, the CDR3 reads TGCGCCAGCAGCCAAGATTTTCTCCCCACAGAGACCCAGTACTTC.

This chain links TRBV4-1 with TRBJ2-1, with unresolved D. There are 13 residues in the CDR3. The germline V gene encodes CDR1 MGHRA and CDR2 YSYEKL. V was shortened by 7 bases and J by 8 bases, with 15 bases between the two germline ends. This chain's CDR3 is CASKGLRADEQFF. In DNA, the CDR3 is TGCGCCAGCAAAGGTCTACGAGCAGATGAGCAGTTCTTC.

The chain carries TRBV5-1 and TRBJ2-6; D remains unclear. The CDR3 loop spans 14 amino acids. Germline V gene data show CDR1 as SGHRS and CDR2 as YFSETQ. V lost 0 bases, J lost 2 bases, and 3 bases lay in between. The CDR3, as DNA: TGCGCCAGCAGCTTGGCCGCTGGGGCCAACGTCCTGACTTTC. Its translation is CASSLAAGANVLTF.

V gene TRBV7-2 combines with J gene TRBJ2-7, with 9 positions matching TRBD1. With 4 bases clipped from V and 6 bases from J, the junction kept 10 bases outside the gene matches. The germline CDR1 and CDR2 sequences are SGHTA and FQGNSA. CDR3 size: 15 residues. In DNA, the CDR3 is TGTGCCAGCAGCTCTCGTAACAGGGGGCTGGTCGAGCAGTACTTC. Protein product: CASSSRNRGLVEQYF.

This clone was found a few times. This chain uses TRBV7-9 with TRBJ1-2; maybe TRBD1 (5 bases). Trimming left V 5 bases short and J 9 bases short, with 22 bases between. The germline V gene has CDR1 SEHNR and CDR2 FQNEAQ (reference sequence). CDR3 length: 15 residues. CDR3 loop: CASSHPQRGIRSYTF. CDR3 sequence (DNA): TGTGCCAGCAGCCACCCACAGAGGGGCATAAGAAGCTACACCTTC.

The chain's CDR3 is CASSREAGGVYEQYF. In nucleotides, the CDR3 is TGTGCCAGCAGCCGAGAAGCGGGGGGGGTATACGAGCAGTACTTC. The rearrangement uses TRBV11-2 and TRBJ2-7, with 10 bases aligning to TRBD2. The CDR3 covers 15 residues. Germline CDR1 SGHAT, CDR2 FQNNGV. The J segment lost 4 bases and the V segment lost 5 bases, leaving 8 bases of the junction unmatched.

The CDR3 sequence: CASSELEGETQYF. The CDR3 coding sequence is TGTGCCAGCAGTGAATTAGAGGGAGAGACCCAGTACTTC. The chain uses TRBV2 and TRBJ2-5, with D tentatively TRBD2 (5 bases). The CDR3 is 13 amino acids. Germline V gene lookup returns CDR1 SNHLY and CDR2 FYNNEI. Trimming took off 2 bases at V and 4 bases at J, with 8 bases between the two ends.

V and J are TRBV13 and TRBJ2-1; D gene ambiguous. Trimming pared 3 bases from V and 6 bases from J, leaving 3 bases between. The CDR3 has 11 amino acids. Germline CDR1 is PRHDT and CDR2 is FYEKMQ (reference sequence). The CDR3 DNA is TGTGCCAGCAGCTTTTCCAATGAGCAGTTCTTC. Translation: CASSFSNEQFF.

This chain joins TRBV6-5 and TRBJ2-7, with D unclear. Germline V gives CDR1 MNHEY, CDR2 SVGAGI. The CDR3 runs to 13 residues. V gave up 8 bases and J gave up 3 bases, with 14 bases separating them. CDR3 sequence: CASSDTEIYEQYF. The CDR3, as DNA: TGTGCCAGCTCAGATACGGAAATCTACGAGCAGTACTTC.

This clone was found a few times. The chain's CDR3 is CASSLPGKNYGYTF. The CDR3 nucleotides read TGTGCCAGCAGCCTTCCTGGGAAGAACTATGGCTACACCTTC. The chain couples TRBV21-1 to TRBJ1-2. TRBV21-1 is designated a pseudogene. This CDR3 contains 14 residues.

This chain joins TRBV27 and TRBJ1-2; D is perhaps TRBD1 (6 bases). The V end was cut by 2 bases, the J end by 5 bases, with 12 bases between. This CDR3 has 14 residues. Germline V lookup: CDR1 MNHEY, CDR2 SMNVEV (reference sequence). The CDR3 is CASSLMRGDYGYTF. CDR3 nucleotides: TGTGCCAGCAGTTTAATGAGGGGGGATTATGGCTACACCTTC.

The chain combines TRBV12-5 with TRBJ1-2, with D tentatively TRBD1 (5 bases). Germline-derived CDR1 and CDR2 are LGHNT and FRNRAP. Trimming took 1 base from V and 0 from J, leaving 6 bases between them. This CDR3 spans 14 amino acids. The CDR3 bases are TGTGCTAGTGGTTTGGCACAGGCTAACTATGGCTACACCTTC. Residues: CASGLAQANYGYTF. The full variable domain, with the rest looked up from reference TRBV12-5 and TRBJ1-2, is DARVTQTPRHKVTEMGQEVTMRCQPILGHNTVFWYRQTMMQGLELLAYFRNRAPLDDSGMPKDRFSAEMPDATLATLKIQPSEPRDSAVYFCASGLAQANYGYTFGSGTRLTVV.